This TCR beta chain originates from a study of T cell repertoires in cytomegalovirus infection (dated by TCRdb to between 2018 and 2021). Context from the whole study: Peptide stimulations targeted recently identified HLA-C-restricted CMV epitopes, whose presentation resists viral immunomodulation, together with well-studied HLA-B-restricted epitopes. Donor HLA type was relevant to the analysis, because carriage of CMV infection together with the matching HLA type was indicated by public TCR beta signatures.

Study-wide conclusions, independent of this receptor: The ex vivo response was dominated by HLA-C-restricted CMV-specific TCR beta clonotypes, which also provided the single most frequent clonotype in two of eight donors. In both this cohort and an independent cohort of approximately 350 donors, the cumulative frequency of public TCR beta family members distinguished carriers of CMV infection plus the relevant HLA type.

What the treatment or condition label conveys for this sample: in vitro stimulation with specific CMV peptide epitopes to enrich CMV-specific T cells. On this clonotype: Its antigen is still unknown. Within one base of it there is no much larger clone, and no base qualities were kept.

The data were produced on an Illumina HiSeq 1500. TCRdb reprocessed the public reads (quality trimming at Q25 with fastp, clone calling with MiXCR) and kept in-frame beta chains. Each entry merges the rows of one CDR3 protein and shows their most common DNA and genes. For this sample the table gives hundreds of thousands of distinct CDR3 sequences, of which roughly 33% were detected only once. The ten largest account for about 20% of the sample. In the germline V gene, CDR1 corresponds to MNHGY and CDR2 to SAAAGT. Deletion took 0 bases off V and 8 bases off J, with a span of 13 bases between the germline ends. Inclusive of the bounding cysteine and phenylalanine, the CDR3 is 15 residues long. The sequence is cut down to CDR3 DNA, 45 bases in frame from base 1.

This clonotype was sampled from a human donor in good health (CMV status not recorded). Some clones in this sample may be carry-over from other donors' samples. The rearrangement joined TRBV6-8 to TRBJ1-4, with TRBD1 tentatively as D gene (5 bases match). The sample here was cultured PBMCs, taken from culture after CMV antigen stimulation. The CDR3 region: CASSYSRRRGEKLFF. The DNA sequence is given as TGTGCCAGCAGTTACTCTCGCCGGAGGGGAGAAAAACTGTTTTTT.